This TCR beta chain was sequenced in a study of tumor and adjacent non-tumor tissue in lung cancer. Looking at the study overall: Samples averaged approximately 4.2 million productive TCRbeta reads each.

A modified ARM-PCR protocol with three rounds of nested PCR amplified TCRbeta. One entry per CDR3 protein, called by TCRdb with MiXCR from the multiplex PCR reads. Of approximately 120,000 distinct CDR3 sequences listed, approximately 71% are singletons. A remark on this clonotype: At one end the junction does not follow the germline gene, possibly because of a read error.

This sample's RNA came from whole unsorted tissue. Sequencing was carried out using lung tumor tissue. The receptor comes from a man under 40 with non-small cell lung cancer.

CDR3 residues: CASSYGQYNDQFF. CDR3 DNA sequence: TGTGCCAGCAGTTACGGACAGTACAATGATCAGTTCTTC. The V and J genes are TRBV6-5 and TRBJ2-1; TRBD1 might be the D (6 bases). The V gene's germline CDR1 is MNHEY and CDR2 SVGAGI. CDR3 length equals 13 residues.